This T cell receptor (beta chain) was documented in a study of T cells in Graves' hyperthyroidism and ophthalmopathy. Study observations and caveats: Classification by a 13 V-J model distinguished ophthalmopathy from stable hyperthyroidism. Median prediction lead before ophthalmopathy onset was about 6.3 months with the model.

In the case of this clonotype: As yet, its antigen is unknown.

Patients with uncontrolled infections, other autoimmune diseases, pregnancy or lactation were excluded. Diagnostic decisions used clinical symptoms, serum thyroxine and TRAb, thyroid ultrasound and orbital computed tomography. Amplification yielded TCR beta CDR3 regions, with RNA transcripts as the source. TCR CDR3 underwent first-round RT-PCR with the HTBI primer set. TCRdb independently ran MiXCR on the multiplex PCR reads; one entry per CDR3 protein. This table has 450,000 to 650,000 distinct CDR3 sequences, 15% to 20% appearing once. This sequence was found in a woman under 30 with Graves' ophthalmopathy. The sample comprised blood.

This CDR3 reads CASSPPGLAWEQYF. The CDR3 DNA reads TGTGCCAGCAGTCCTCCCGGGCTAGCTTGGGAGCAGTACTTC. V and J are TRBV28 and TRBJ2-7; TRBD2 might be the D (5 bases). The germline V gene has CDR1 MDHEN and CDR2 SYDVKM. The length of the CDR3 is 14 residues. V shed 5 bases and J shed 7 bases, with 18 bases lying between them.